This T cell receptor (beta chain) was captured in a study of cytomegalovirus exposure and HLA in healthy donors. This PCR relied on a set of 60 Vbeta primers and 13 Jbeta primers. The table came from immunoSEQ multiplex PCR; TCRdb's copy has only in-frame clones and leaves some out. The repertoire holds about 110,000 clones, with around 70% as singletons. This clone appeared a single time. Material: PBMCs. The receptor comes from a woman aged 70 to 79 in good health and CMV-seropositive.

The CDR3 sequence: CATSASSGPTDTQYF. In DNA, the CDR3 is TGTGCCACCTCAGCTTCTAGCGGACCCACAGATACGCAGTATTTT. This rearrangement joins TRBV2 to TRBJ2-3; 7 bases align to TRBD2. Germline V gene sequence: CDR1 SNHLY, CDR2 FYNNEI. The CDR3 runs 15 residues. Unmatched junction bases numbered 12, after V lost 10 bases and J lost 2 bases.